Following are 17 T cell receptor beta chains from one sample sequenced in a study of neoadjuvant anti-PD-1 for oral cavity cancer. Method: immunoSEQ multiplex PCR; TCRdb's copy keeps in-frame clones and lacks some. The profile shows about 14,000 clones, 55% to 75% of them singletons. The sample consisted of PBMCs, taken before nivolumab (anti-PD-1) treatment. The receptors stem from a person aged 35 to 85 with oral cavity squamous cell carcinoma.

This clone was observed once. The chain employs TRBV10-3 and TRBJ2-3; D gene uncertain. The V gene lost 6 bases and the J gene lost 2 bases, with 6 bases spanning the gap. The V gene's germline CDR1 is ENHRY and CDR2 SYGVKD. This CDR3 is built from 12 residues. The CDR3 loop is CAISGDTDTQYF. DNA of the CDR3: TGTGCCATCAGCGGTGACACAGATACGCAGTATTTT.

The chain joins TRBV27 to TRBJ1-1; 7 nucleotides match TRBD1. J lost 0 bases, V lost 3 bases, and 7 bases had no gene match. CDR3 length: 16 amino acids. From germline, CDR1 is MNHEY and CDR2 SMNVEV (reference sequence). The CDR3 here is CASSLLGGRVNTEAFF. The CDR3 bases are TGTGCCAGCAGTTTGTTAGGGGGCAGGGTGAACACTGAAGCTTTCTTT.

The V gene is TRBV9, the J gene TRBJ1-4; D perhaps matches TRBD1 (6 bases). The CDR3 has 17 amino acids. V gave up 3 bases and J gave up 2 bases, with 17 bases separating them. Germline V gene data show CDR1 as SGDLS and CDR2 as YYNGEE. The CDR3 DNA sequence: TGTGCCAGCAGCGGCAGGGGAAGCCTTGGGACTAATGAAAAACTGTTTTTT. Its protein product is CASSGRGSLGTNEKLFF. The whole variable domain, remainder taken from reference TRBV9 and TRBJ1-4, is DSGVTQTPKHLITATGQRVTLRCSPRSGDLSVYWYQQSLDQGLQFLIQYYNGEERAKGNILERFSAQQFPDLHSELNLSSLELGDSALYFCASSGRGSLGTNEKLFFGSGTQLSVL.

V is TRBV7-8 and J is TRBJ1-1; the match to TRBD1 covers 7 bases. The junction had 4 bases not matched to a gene; V was cut back by 5 bases and J by 4 bases. CDR1 SGHVS and CDR2 FQNEAQ come from the germline V gene. The length of the CDR3 is 13 residues. The CDR3 coding sequence is TGTGCCAGCAGCGTTAGGACAGGCACTGAAGCTTTCTTT. Translating it yields CASSVRTGTEAFF.

The rearrangement uses TRBV28 and TRBJ2-1; 8 bases fit TRBD2. The CDR3 runs to 15 residues. The germline gives CDR1 MDHEN, CDR2 SYDVKM. V trimming: 7 bases; J trimming: 4 bases; junction bases outside the gene matches: 9. This CDR3 reads CASTPGGEYYNEQFF. CDR3 in DNA: TGTGCCAGCACCCCGGGGGGGGAGTATTACAATGAGCAGTTCTTC. The variable domain in full, with the rest retrieved from reference TRBV28 and TRBJ2-1, is DVKVTQSSRYLVKRTGEKVFLECVQDMDHENMFWYRQDPGLGLRLIYFSYDVKMKEKGDIPEGYSVSREKKERFSLILESASTNQTSMYLCASTPGGEYYNEQFFGPGTRLTVL.

This chain connects TRBV6-1 to TRBJ1-4, with D unresolved. V shed 1 base and J shed 8 bases, with 11 bases lying between them. Germline loops: CDR1 MNHNS, CDR2 SASEGT. The CDR3 covers 14 residues. CDR3 sequence reads: CASSEDGRREKLFF. DNA for the CDR3: TGTGCCAGCAGTGAAGACGGTCGGAGGGAAAAACTGTTTTTT.

This sequence joins TRBV7-6 and TRBJ2-3, with TRBD1 identical over 9 bases. After removal of 4 bases from V and 7 bases from J, the junction contained 9 bases not matched to a gene. This CDR3 spans 15 amino acids. Germline CDR1 SGHVS, CDR2 FNYEAQ. CDR3 in DNA: TGTGCCAGCAGCTCCTACGACAGGGGGGTAAATACGCAGTATTTT. This sequence encodes CASSSYDRGVNTQYF.

This chain links TRBV5-6 with TRBJ2-5; perhaps TRBD1 as D (8 bases). V shed 0 bases and J shed 4 bases, with 13 bases lying between them. The CDR3 is 15 residues long. CDR1 and CDR2 (germline): SGHDT, YYEEEE. The CDR3 reads CASSLENRGGETQYF. The DNA for the CDR3 is TGTGCCAGCAGCTTGGAGAACAGGGGGGGAGAGACCCAGTACTTC.

This chain's CDR3 is CASSLSMSSYEQYF. As DNA, the CDR3 is TGCGCCAGCAGCCTGAGCATGTCGAGCTACGAGCAGTACTTC. The J gene is TRBJ2-7, the V gene TRBV5-1, with D unclear. The CDR3 totals 14 residues. Germline loops: CDR1 SGHRS, CDR2 YFSETQ. Trimming removed 4 bases from V and 3 bases from J, with 14 bases in between.

The chain couples TRBV6-5 to TRBJ2-1; 9 nucleotides match TRBD1. Unmatched junction bases numbered 12, after V lost 7 bases and J lost 8 bases. In germline, CDR1 is MNHEY, CDR2 SVGAGI. This CDR3 comprises 15 residues. The CDR3 region is CASTQLGDRDHEQFF. CDR3 in DNA: TGTGCCAGCACTCAACTGGGGGACAGGGATCATGAGCAGTTCTTC.

This chain uses TRBV5-6 with TRBJ2-4, with D uncertain. This CDR3 comprises 14 residues. V lost 1 base and J lost 2, with 7 bases in between. CDR1 is SGHDT and CDR2 is YYEEEE in the germline V gene. The CDR3 DNA sequence: TGTGCCAGCAGCTTGACCGGGCCCAAAAACATTCAGTACTTC. Translating gives CASSLTGPKNIQYF.

The chain uses TRBV2 and TRBJ1-2; 12 bases agree with TRBD1. V gave up 6 bases and J gave up 4 bases; unmatched junction bases: 18. The CDR3 is 19 residues long. Germline V lookup: CDR1 SNHLY, CDR2 FYNNEI. CDR3 DNA sequence: TGTGCCAGCAGCCGAAGTGCTATAGGGACAGGGGGCTTGGGCTATGGCTACACCTTC. It codes for CASSRSAIGTGGLGYGYTF. Looking up the rest from reference TRBV2 and TRBJ1-2 gives the full variable domain: EPEVTQTPSHQVTQMGQEVILRCVPISNHLYFYWYRQILGQKVEFLVSFYNNEISEKSEIFDDQFSVERPDGSNFTLKIRSTKLEDSAMYFCASSRSAIGTGGLGYGYTFGSGTRLTVV.

The CDR3 spells CASSLAPRTPRGYTF. The DNA of the CDR3 is TGTGCCAGCAGCTTGGCCCCCCGGACCCCGAGGGGCTACACCTTC. J is TRBJ1-2 and V is TRBV5-6; D remains ambiguous. This CDR3 is 15 amino acids long. The germline V gene has CDR1 SGHDT and CDR2 YYEEEE. Trimming shortened V by 0 bases and J by 8 bases, and 17 bases separated the two germline ends.

The chain carries TRBV10-2 and TRBJ2-1, with D possibly being TRBD1 (6 bases). Germline assignment: CDR1 WSHSY and CDR2 SAAADI. The CDR3 consists of 13 residues. Trimming removed 6 bases at V and 5 bases at J, with 11 bases between. The CDR3 nucleotides read TGCGCCAGCAGAAACCACAGGGACAATGAGCAGTTCTTC. Its translation is CASRNHRDNEQFF.

The table lists this clone with a count of one. The chain uses TRBV30 and TRBJ2-5, with D uncertain. The germline V gene encodes CDR1 GTSNPN and CDR2 SVGIG (reference sequence). V lost 0 bases and J lost 5, with 7 bases in between. The CDR3 runs 12 residues. DNA for the CDR3: TGTGCCTGGAGTGTAGACACGGAGACCCAGTACTTC. Protein sequence: CAWSVDTETQYF.

The chain is built from TRBV6-1 and TRBJ1-3, with 7 bases lining up with TRBD1. Germline CDR1 is MNHNS and CDR2 is SASEGT. This CDR3 contains 14 residues. V was clipped by 11 bases and J by 6 bases; unmatched bases: 13. The DNA for the CDR3 is TGTGCCGGCCGTCTCGAGACAGGGCAAAACACCATATATTTT. Its translation is CAGRLETGQNTIYF.

This sequence joins TRBV18 and TRBJ2-5; D uncertain. Trimming stripped 4 bases from V and 2 bases from J, with 17 bases between. This CDR3 spans 16 amino acids. From germline, CDR1 is KGHSH and CDR2 LQKENI. This CDR3 reads CASSQVVLSAQETQYF. The CDR3 bases are TGTGCCAGCTCACAAGTGGTGTTATCAGCTCAAGAGACCCAGTACTTC.